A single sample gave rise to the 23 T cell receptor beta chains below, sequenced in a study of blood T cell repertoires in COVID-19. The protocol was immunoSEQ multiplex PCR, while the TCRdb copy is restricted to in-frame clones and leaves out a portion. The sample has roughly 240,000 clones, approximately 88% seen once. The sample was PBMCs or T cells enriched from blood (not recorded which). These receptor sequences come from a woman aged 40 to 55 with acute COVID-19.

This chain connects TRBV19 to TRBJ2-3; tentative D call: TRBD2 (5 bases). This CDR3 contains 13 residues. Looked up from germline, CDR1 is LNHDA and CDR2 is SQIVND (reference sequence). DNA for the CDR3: TGTGCTACCGCCAGCGGAGGATCAGATACGCAGTATTTT. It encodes CATASGGSDTQYF.

The CDR3: CASSPSRQLNTEAFF. The CDR3, as DNA: TGTGCCAGCAGCCCTAGCCGGCAGCTGAACACTGAAGCTTTCTTT. This chain joins TRBV9 and TRBJ1-1; D unresolved. The CDR3 contains 15 residues. Trimming took 4 bases from V and 0 from J, leaving 13 bases between them. Germline CDR1 reads SGDLS; CDR2 reads YYNGEE.

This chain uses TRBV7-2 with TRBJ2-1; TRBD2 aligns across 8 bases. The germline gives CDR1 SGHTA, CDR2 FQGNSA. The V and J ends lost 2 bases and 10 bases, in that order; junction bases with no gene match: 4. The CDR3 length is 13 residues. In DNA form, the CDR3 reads TGTGCCAGCAGCTTAACACTAGCGGCCGAGCAGTTCTTC. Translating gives CASSLTLAAEQFF. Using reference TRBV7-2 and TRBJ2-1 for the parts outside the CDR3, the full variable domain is GAGVSQSPSNKVTEKGKDVELRCDPISGHTALYWYRQSLGQGLEFLIYFQGNSAPDKSGLPSDRFSAERTGGSVSTLTIQRTQQEDSAVYLCASSLTLAAEQFFGPGTRLTVL.

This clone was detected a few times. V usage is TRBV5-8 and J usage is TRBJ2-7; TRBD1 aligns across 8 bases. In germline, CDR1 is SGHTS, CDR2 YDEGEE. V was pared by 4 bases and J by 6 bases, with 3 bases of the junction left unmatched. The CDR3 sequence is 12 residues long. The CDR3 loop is CASSVTGAEQYF. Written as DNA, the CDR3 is TGTGCCAGCAGCGTGACAGGGGCCGAGCAGTACTTC. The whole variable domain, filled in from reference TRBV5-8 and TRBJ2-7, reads EAGVTQSPTHLIKTRGQQATLRCSPISGHTSVYWYQQALGLGLQFLLWYDEGEERNRGNFPPRFSGRQFPNYSSELNVNALELEDSALYLCASSVTGAEQYFGPGTRLTVT.

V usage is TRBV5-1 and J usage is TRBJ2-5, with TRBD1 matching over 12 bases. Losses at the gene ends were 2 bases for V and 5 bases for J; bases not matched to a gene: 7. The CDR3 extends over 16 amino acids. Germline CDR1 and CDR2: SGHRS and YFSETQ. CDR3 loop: CASSFRDRGPGETQYF. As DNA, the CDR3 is TGCGCCAGCAGCTTCCGGGACAGGGGGCCGGGGGAGACCCAGTACTTC.

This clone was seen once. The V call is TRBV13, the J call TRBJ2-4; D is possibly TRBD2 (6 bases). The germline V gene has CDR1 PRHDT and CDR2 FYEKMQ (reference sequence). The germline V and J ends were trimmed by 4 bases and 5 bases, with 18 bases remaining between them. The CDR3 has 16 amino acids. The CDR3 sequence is CASSYRREDPQNIQYF. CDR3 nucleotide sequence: TGTGCCAGCAGCTACCGGAGGGAGGACCCCCAAAACATTCAGTACTTC.

CDR3 DNA: TGTGCCAGCAGCATTCCAGACAGGCGGGGCACAGATACGCAGTATTTT. Translating gives CASSIPDRRGTDTQYF. This sequence joins TRBV21-1 and TRBJ2-3; the table's D call TRBD1 went unverified against the DNA. TRBV21-1 is flagged as a pseudogene. The CDR3 spans 16 residues.

DNA for the CDR3: TGCGCCAGCAGCCAAGGCGGGGGTAACACCGGGGAGCTGTTTTTT. It translates to CASSQGGGNTGELFF. This chain links TRBV4-3 with TRBJ2-2; 7 positions match TRBD2. The germline V gene has CDR1 LGHNA and CDR2 YSLEER. The CDR3 covers 15 residues. Trimming took 1 base from V and 2 from J; bases not matched to a gene: 1.

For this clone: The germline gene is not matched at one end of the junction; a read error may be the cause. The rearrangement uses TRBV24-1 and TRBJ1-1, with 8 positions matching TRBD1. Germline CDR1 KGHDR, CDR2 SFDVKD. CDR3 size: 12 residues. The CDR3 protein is CATSDSRQGLVF. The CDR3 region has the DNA TGTGCCACCAGTGATTCTCGACAGGGGCTAGTTTTC.

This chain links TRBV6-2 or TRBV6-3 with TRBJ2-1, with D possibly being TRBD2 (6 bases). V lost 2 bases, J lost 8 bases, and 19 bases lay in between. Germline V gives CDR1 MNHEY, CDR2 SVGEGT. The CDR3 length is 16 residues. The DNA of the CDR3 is TGTGCCAGCAGTTACCCCCCGGGACTTGCCTTTTATGAGCAGTTCTTC. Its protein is CASSYPPGLAFYEQFF.

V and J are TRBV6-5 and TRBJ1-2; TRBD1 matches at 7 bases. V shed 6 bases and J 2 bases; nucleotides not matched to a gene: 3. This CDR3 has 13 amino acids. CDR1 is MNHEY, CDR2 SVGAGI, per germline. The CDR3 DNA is TGTGCCAGCAGATTGGGACAGAACTATGGCTACACCTTC. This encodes CASRLGQNYGYTF.

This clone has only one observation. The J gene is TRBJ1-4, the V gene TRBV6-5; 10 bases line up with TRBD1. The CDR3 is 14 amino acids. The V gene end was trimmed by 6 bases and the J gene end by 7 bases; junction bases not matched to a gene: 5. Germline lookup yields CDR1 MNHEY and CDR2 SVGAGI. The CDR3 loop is CASRSGTGVEKLFF. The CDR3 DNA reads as TGTGCCAGCAGATCCGGGACAGGGGTTGAAAAACTGTTTTTT.

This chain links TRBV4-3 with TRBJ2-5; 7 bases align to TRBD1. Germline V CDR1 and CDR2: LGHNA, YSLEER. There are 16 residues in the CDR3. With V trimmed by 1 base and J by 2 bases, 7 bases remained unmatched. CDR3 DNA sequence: TGCGCCAGCAGCCAAGGAGCCGGGACAGTACAAGAGACCCAGTACTTC. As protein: CASSQGAGTVQETQYF.

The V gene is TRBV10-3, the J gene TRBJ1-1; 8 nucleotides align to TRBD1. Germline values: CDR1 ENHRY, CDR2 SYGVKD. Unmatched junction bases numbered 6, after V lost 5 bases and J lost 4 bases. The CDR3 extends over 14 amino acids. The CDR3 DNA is TGTGCCATCAGTCAGGACAGGGAGAGCACTGAAGCTTTCTTT. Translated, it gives CAISQDRESTEAFF.

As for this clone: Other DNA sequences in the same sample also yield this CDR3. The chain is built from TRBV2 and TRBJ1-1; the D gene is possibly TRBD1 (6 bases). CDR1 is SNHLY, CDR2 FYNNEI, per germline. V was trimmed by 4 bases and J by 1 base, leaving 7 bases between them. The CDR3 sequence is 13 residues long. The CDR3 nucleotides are TGTGCCAGCAGTGGGACAGCGAACACTGAAGCTTTCTTT. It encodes CASSGTANTEAFF. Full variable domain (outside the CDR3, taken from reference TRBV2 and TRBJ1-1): EPEVTQTPSHQVTQMGQEVILRCVPISNHLYFYWYRQILGQKVEFLVSFYNNEISEKSEIFDDQFSVERPDGSNFTLKIRSTKLEDSAMYFCASSGTANTEAFFGQGTRLTVV.

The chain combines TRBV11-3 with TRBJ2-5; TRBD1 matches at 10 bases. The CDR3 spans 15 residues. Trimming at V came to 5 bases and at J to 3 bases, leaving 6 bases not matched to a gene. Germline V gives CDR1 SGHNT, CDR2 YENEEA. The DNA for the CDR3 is TGTGCCAGCAGCGCCTCCGGGACAGGGGAAGAGACCCAGTACTTC. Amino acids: CASSASGTGEETQYF.

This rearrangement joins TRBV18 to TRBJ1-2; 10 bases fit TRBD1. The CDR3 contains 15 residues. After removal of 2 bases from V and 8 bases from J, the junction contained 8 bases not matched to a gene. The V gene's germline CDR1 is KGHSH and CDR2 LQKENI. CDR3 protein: CASSPAGTGEQGYTF. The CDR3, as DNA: TGTGCCAGCTCACCAGCTGGGACAGGGGAACAAGGCTACACCTTC. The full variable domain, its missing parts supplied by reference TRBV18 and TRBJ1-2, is NAGVMQNPRHLVRRRGQEARLRCSPMKGHSHVYWYRQLPEEGLKFMVYLQKENIIDESGMPKERFSAEFPKEGPSILRIQQVVRGDSAAYFCASSPAGTGEQGYTFGSGTRLTVV.

The CDR3 DNA follows: TGTGCCAGCAGCCCCGACATTGGCAATCAGCCCCAGCATTTT. The encoded protein is CASSPDIGNQPQHF. This chain uses TRBV5-5 with TRBJ1-5; D is unresolved. Trimming stripped 4 bases from V and 2 bases from J, with 10 bases between. The germline V gene encodes CDR1 SGHKS and CDR2 YYEKEE (reference sequence). There are 14 residues in the CDR3.

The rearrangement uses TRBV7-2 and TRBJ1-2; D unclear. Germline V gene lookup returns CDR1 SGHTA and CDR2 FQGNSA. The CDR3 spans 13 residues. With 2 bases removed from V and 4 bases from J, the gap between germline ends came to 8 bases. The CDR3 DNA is TGTGCCAGCAGCTTAAGTAGCCTCTATGGCTACACCTTC. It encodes CASSLSSLYGYTF.

The CDR3 DNA sequence: TGCGCCAGCAGCCAGGCACGACAGGGAGCTAATGAAAAACTGTTTTTT. Amino acids: CASSQARQGANEKLFF. The V and J genes are TRBV5-1 and TRBJ1-4; TRBD1 matches at 7 bases. The trim removed 4 bases at V and 3 bases at J, leaving 9 bases unmatched. The germline gives CDR1 SGHRS, CDR2 YFSETQ. The CDR3 is 16 residues long.

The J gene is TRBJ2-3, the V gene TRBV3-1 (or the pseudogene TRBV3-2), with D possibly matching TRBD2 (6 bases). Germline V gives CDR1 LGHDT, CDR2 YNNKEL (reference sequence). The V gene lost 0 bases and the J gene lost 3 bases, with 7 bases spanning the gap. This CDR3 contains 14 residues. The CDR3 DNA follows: TGTGCCAGCAGCCAAGATGGGGGGACAGATACGCAGTATTTT. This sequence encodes CASSQDGGTDTQYF.

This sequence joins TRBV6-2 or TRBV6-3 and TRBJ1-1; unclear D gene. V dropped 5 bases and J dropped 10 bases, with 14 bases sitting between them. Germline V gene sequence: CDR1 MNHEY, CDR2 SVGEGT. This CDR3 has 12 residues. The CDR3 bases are TGTGCCAGCAGTAATCTGCAGGATGTAGCTTTCTTT. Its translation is CASSNLQDVAFF.

The CDR3 sequence is CASSQVGTDASYEQYV. The CDR3 bases are TGTGCCAGCAGCCAAGTTGGTACAGACGCCTCCTACGAGCAGTACGTC. This chain joins TRBV3-1 (or the pseudogene TRBV3-2) and TRBJ2-7; D remains unclear. This CDR3 comprises 16 residues. CDR1 is LGHDT, CDR2 YNNKEL, per germline (reference sequence). Trimming stripped 1 base from V and 0 bases from J, with 13 bases between.